This entry features one T cell receptor (beta chain) sequence. The antigen remains unidentified. This CDR3 is also generated by other DNA sequences in the sample. Sequencing was performed with immunoSEQ multiplex PCR; in TCRdb, only in-frame clones are kept and a portion is missing. The repertoire includes 2,500,000 or so clones, 85% to 95% of them detected once, and approximately 0.4% sits in the top ten. The sample comes from a study of shared clonotypes between healthy human individuals. On the study more broadly: CD4 naive and CD4 memory each took three plates per donor, while CD8 naive took two and CD8 memory one.

A CD45RA-negative memory subset and a CD45RA+ naive subset were separated from the CD4+ cells. Study-wide results and caveats: With four donors compared, approximately 5.5% of naive CD4 clonotypes were shared. The study found lower generation probabilities in non-shared clonotypes than in those shared by all four donors.

This CDR3 has 15 amino acids. Germline V lookup: CDR1 SGHRS, CDR2 YFSETQ. The V segment lost 2 bases and the J segment 0 bases; nucleotides outside the gene matches: 1. The receptor comes from a man younger than 30 in good health. Some clones in this sample may be carry-over from other donors' samples. Sequences were obtained from naive CD4+ T cells from PBMCs. Subset meaning: CD45RA+ positively selected. V is TRBV5-1 and J is TRBJ2-1, with TRBD2 matching 8 bases. For the CDR3, the DNA is TGCGCCAGCAGCTTTCTAGCGGGCTCCTACAATGAGCAGTTCTTC. It is translated as CASSFLAGSYNEQFF.